This T cell receptor beta chain was captured in a study of control samples from healthy donors and cancer patients. V lost 5 bases to trimming and J lost 4 bases; unmatched junction nucleotides: 7. The CDR3 runs to 15 residues. Germline V CDR1 and CDR2: SGHTA, FQGNSA. The method was immunoSEQ multiplex PCR; TCRdb's version includes in-frame clones alone and lacks a portion of them. Among roughly 130,000 clones, approximately 94% were seen once, and the ten largest hold around 1.6%. The TCR comes from a man in his forties or fifties with head and neck cancer. This sequence joins TRBV7-2 and TRBJ2-2; 7 bases are a match to TRBD1. The sequenced sample consisted of PBMCs. CDR3 DNA sequence: TGTGCCAGCAGCCTCAGACAGGGTAGCACCGGGGAGCTGTTTTTT. Residues: CASSLRQGSTGELFF.